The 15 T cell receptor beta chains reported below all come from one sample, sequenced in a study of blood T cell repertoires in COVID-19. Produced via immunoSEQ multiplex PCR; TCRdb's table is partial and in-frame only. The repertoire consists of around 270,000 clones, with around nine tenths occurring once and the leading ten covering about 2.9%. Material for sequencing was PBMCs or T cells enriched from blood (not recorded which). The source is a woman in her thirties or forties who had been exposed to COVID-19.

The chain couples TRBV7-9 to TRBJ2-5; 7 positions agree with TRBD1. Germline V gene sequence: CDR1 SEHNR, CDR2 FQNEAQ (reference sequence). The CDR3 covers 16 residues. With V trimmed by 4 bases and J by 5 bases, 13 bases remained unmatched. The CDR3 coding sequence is TGTGCCAGCAGCTCCGGGGCAGGGGGATTCGCGGAGACCCAGTACTTC. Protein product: CASSSGAGGFAETQYF.

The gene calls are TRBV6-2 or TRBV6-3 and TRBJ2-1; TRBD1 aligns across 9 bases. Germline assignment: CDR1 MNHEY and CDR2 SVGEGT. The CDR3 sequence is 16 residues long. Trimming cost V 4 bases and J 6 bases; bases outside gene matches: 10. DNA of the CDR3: TGTGCCAGCAGTTGGCTCTGGACAGGGGCCCCCAATGAGCAGTTCTTC. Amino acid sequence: CASSWLWTGAPNEQFF.

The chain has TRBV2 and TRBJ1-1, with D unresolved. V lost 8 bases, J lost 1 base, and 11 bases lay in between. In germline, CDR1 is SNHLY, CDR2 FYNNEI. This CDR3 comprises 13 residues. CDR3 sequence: CASVGPGNTEAFF. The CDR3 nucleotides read TGTGCCAGCGTTGGGCCAGGGAACACTGAAGCTTTCTTT.

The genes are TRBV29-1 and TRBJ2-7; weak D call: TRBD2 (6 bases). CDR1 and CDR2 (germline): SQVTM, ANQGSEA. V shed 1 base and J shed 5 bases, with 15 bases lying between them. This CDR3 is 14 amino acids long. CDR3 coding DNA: TGCAGCGTTGAAGTTCAGAGAGGAGGGGACGAGCAGTACTTC. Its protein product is CSVEVQRGGDEQYF.

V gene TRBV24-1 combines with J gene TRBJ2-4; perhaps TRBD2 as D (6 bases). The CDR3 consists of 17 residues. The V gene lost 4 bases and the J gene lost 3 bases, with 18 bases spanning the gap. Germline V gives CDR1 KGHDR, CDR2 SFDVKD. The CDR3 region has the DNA TGTGCCACCAGTGAGGCGGGGCAGGTTTTTGACAAAAACATTCAGTACTTC. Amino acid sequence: CATSEAGQVFDKNIQYF.

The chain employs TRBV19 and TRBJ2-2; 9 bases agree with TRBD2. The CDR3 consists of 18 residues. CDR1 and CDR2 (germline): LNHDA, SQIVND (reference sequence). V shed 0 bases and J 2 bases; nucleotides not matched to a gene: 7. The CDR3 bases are TGTGCCAGTAGTATAGACGGTAGCGGGGGCCTAAACACCGGGGAGCTGTTTTTT. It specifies CASSIDGSGGLNTGELFF.

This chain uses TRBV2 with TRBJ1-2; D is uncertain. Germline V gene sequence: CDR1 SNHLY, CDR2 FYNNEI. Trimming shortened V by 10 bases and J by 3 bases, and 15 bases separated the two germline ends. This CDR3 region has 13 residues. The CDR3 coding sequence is TGTGCCACCTCAACAGACACCGACTATGGCTACACCTTC. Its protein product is CATSTDTDYGYTF.

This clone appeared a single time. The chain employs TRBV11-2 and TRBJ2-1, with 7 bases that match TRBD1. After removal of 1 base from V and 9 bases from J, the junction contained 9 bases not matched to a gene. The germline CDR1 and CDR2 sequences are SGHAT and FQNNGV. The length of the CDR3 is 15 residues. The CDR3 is CASSLGPTQGVEQFF. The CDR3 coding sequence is TGTGCCAGCAGCTTAGGACCAACTCAGGGGGTTGAGCAGTTCTTC.

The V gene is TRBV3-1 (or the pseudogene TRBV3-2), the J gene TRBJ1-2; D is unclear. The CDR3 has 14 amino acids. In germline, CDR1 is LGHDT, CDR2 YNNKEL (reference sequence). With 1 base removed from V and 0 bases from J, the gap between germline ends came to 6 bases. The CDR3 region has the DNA TGTGCCAGCAGCCAAGTCGGGTCTAACTATGGCTACACCTTC. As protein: CASSQVGSNYGYTF.

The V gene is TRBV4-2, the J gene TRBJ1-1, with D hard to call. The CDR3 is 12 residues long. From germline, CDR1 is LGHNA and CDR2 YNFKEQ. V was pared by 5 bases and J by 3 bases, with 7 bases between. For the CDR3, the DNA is TGTGCCAGCAGCAAACTTCACACTGAAGCTTTCTTT. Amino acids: CASSKLHTEAFF.

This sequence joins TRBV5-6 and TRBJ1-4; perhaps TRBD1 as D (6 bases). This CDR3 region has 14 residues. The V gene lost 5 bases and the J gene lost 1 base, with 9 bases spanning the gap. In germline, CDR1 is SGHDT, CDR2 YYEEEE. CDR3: CASSLGGTNEKLFF. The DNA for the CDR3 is TGTGCCAGCAGTTTAGGGGGAACTAATGAAAAACTGTTTTTT.

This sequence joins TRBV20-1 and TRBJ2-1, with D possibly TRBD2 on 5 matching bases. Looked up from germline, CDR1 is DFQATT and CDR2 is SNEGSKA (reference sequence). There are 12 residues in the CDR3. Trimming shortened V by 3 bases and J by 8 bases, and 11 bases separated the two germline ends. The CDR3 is CSASTLRDEQFF. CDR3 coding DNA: TGCAGTGCTAGTACTCTGAGGGATGAGCAGTTCTTC.

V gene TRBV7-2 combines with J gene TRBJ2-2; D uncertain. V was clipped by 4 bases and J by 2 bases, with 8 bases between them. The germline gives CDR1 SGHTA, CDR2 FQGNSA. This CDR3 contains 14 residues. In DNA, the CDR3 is TGTGCCAGCAGCTATTTAGTCAACACCGGGGAGCTGTTTTTT. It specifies CASSYLVNTGELFF.

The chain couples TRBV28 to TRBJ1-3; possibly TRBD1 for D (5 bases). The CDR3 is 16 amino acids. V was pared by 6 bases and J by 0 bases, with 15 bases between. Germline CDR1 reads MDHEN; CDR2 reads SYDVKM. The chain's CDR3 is CASRGRRGGSGNTIYF. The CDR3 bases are TGTGCCAGCAGGGGGAGGCGGGGGGGCTCTGGAAACACCATATATTTT. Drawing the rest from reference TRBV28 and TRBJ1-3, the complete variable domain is DVKVTQSSRYLVKRTGEKVFLECVQDMDHENMFWYRQDPGLGLRLIYFSYDVKMKEKGDIPEGYSVSREKKERFSLILESASTNQTSMYLCASRGRRGGSGNTIYFGEGSWLTVV.

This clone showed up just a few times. The CDR3 coding sequence is TGTGCCAGCAGATTAGAGGCAGGGATAATCTACGAGCAGTACTTC. Translated, it gives CASRLEAGIIYEQYF. The genes are TRBV27 and TRBJ2-7; D is possibly TRBD1 (5 bases). There are 15 residues in the CDR3. Germline loops: CDR1 MNHEY, CDR2 SMNVEV (reference sequence). Trimming shortened V by 6 bases and J by 3 bases, and 18 bases separated the two germline ends.